A single sample is the source of the 10 T cell receptor beta chains below, sequenced in a study of T cell responses to AZD1222 COVID-19 vaccine. Sequencing was performed with immunoSEQ multiplex PCR; in TCRdb, only in-frame clones are kept and a portion is missing. The repertoire has about 160,000 clones, around nine tenths of them found once; the top ten carry approximately 5.7%. This material consisted of peripheral blood, taken on day 0 of AZD1222 vaccination. The receptors stem from an adult in good health.

This clone was seen a handful of times. The genes are TRBV6-2 or TRBV6-3 and TRBJ2-2; D not resolved. The V end was cut by 2 bases, the J end by 4 bases, with 11 bases between. From germline, CDR1 is MNHEY and CDR2 SVGEGT. The CDR3 is 15 residues long. The CDR3 here is CASSYRSFVTGELFF. Written as DNA, the CDR3 is TGTGCCAGCAGTTACAGGTCATTCGTCACCGGGGAGCTGTTTTTT.

This clone appeared once. The chain joins TRBV7-2 to TRBJ2-7, with D possibly matching TRBD2 (6 bases). V was clipped by 3 bases and J by 4 bases, with 16 bases between them. CDR1 is SGHTA, CDR2 FQGNSA, per germline. The CDR3 is 15 amino acids. DNA for the CDR3: TGTGCCAGCAGCTTGTGGGCAGCGGGTAATTACGAGCAGTACTTC. It translates to CASSLWAAGNYEQYF.

V and J are TRBV3-1 (or the pseudogene TRBV3-2) and TRBJ1-2; 8 bases align to TRBD1. CDR1 and CDR2 (germline): LGHDT, YNNKEL (reference sequence). V shed 1 base and J 4 bases; nucleotides not matched to a gene: 11. The CDR3 runs to 17 residues. The DNA of the CDR3 is TGTGCCAGCAGCCAAGCAGGAGGACAGGGTGGTCTCTATGGCTACACCTTC. It encodes CASSQAGGQGGLYGYTF.

This clone has only a few counts. The chain uses TRBV7-2 and TRBJ1-6; D is unresolved. This CDR3 is built from 16 residues. Germline CDR1 SGHTA, CDR2 FQGNSA. With 6 bases removed from V and 0 bases from J, the gap between germline ends came to 12 bases. The CDR3 sequence is CASRPNSASYNSPLHF. The CDR3, as DNA: TGTGCCAGCAGGCCAAACAGTGCCTCCTATAATTCACCCCTCCACTTT.

This clone was seen once. CDR3 sequence reads: CASTRQNTEAFF. The CDR3 nucleotides are TGTGCCAGCACCCGACAGAACACTGAAGCTTTCTTT. The chain joins TRBV28 to TRBJ1-1; D is unresolved. The CDR3 has 12 amino acids. Germline-derived CDR1 and CDR2 are MDHEN and SYDVKM. Between the trimmed V and J ends, which lost 7 bases and 1 base, there was a span of 7 bases.

This clone is a singleton in its sample. This sequence joins TRBV19 and TRBJ1-6; no clear D gene. The CDR3 sequence is 14 residues long. Trimming took 5 bases from V and 8 from J, leaving 13 bases between them. Germline V gene sequence: CDR1 LNHDA, CDR2 SQIVND (reference sequence). CDR3 protein: CASSVKGFDSPLHF. CDR3 coding DNA: TGTGCCAGTAGTGTGAAGGGATTTGATTCACCCCTCCACTTT.

This chain uses TRBV7-2 with TRBJ1-5; TRBD1 is a possible D gene (5 bases). V shed 4 bases and J shed 5 bases, with 12 bases lying between them. This CDR3 has 14 residues. Germline V CDR1 and CDR2: SGHTA, FQGNSA. As DNA, the CDR3 is TGTGCCAGCAGCTCAAGACGGGGGGATCAGCCCCAGCATTTT. Encoded protein: CASSSRRGDQPQHF.

This clone was picked up one time. The CDR3 DNA is TGTGCCAGCAGTGACTCCCTCCGTAAGAACTACAATGAGCAGTTCTTC. Protein sequence: CASSDSLRKNYNEQFF. This chain uses TRBV6-4 with TRBJ2-1; D is ambiguous. Germline V gene sequence: CDR1 MRHNA, CDR2 SNTAGT. V gave up 0 bases and J gave up 3 bases, with 12 bases separating them. The CDR3 has 16 residues.

This clone was picked up one time. The V and J genes are TRBV7-6 and TRBJ1-1, with 8 bases that match TRBD1. The CDR3 has 16 residues. Losses at the gene ends were 5 bases for V and 1 base for J; bases not matched to a gene: 9. Germline CDR1 and CDR2: SGHVS and FNYEAQ. The CDR3: CASSPPRQGPNTEAFF. For the CDR3, the DNA is TGTGCCAGCAGCCCCCCAAGACAGGGGCCGAACACTGAAGCTTTCTTT.

This clone has only a few counts. The chain combines TRBV3-1 (or the pseudogene TRBV3-2) with TRBJ1-2; no definite D call. The germline V gene encodes CDR1 LGHDT and CDR2 YNNKEL (reference sequence). The CDR3 totals 12 residues. V lost 1 base and J 7 bases, leaving 7 bases between the germline ends. For the CDR3, the DNA is TGTGCCAGCAGCCAAGTTGGGCGTGGCTACACCTTC. The encoded protein is CASSQVGRGYTF.